This T cell receptor (beta chain) was identified in a study of shared T cell receptors in the human thymus. TCRdb's copy holds only in-frame clones and misses some; the assay was immunoSEQ multiplex PCR. Of approximately 490,000 clones listed, 78% were seen once; the top ten hold 0.013%. Trimming removed 0 bases from V and 3 bases from J, with 9 bases in between. This CDR3 contains 14 residues. CDR1 is SGHRS, CDR2 YFSETQ, per germline. These data also formed part of another study, on human thymus T cells. As that study records: Healthy Finnish infants having corrective surgery for congenital heart defects served as donors. Resections from corrective heart surgery supplied the thymus tissue. What appeared biased in thymic and blood repertoires was the usage of V and J genes. Unrelated individuals reportedly shared highly overlapping thymic TCR repertoires.

The TCR originated in a boy in the first two years of life with a congenital heart defect. Specimen: thymocytes. V is TRBV5-1 and J is TRBJ1-2; D might be TRBD1 (5 bases). CDR3 bases: TGCGCCAGCAGCTTGGCGACAGCAGACTATGGCTACACCTTC. Amino acid sequence: CASSLATADYGYTF.